These 23 T cell receptor beta chains originate from one sample sequenced in a study of OX40 agonist ivuxolimab in advanced cancers. Libraries were prepared by immunoSEQ multiplex PCR; TCRdb keeps only in-frame clonotypes and omits some of them. The sample has 40,000 or so clones, approximately 86% seen once. Sequenced here: CD4+ or CD8+ T cells sorted from blood, sampled in a trial of the OX40 agonist ivuxolimab. These receptor sequences come from an adult with an advanced solid tumor such as melanoma, head and neck, liver or kidney cancer.

A remark on this clone: This same CDR3 is encoded by further DNA sequences in the sample. The chain links TRBV13 to TRBJ1-2; TRBD1 agrees at 7 bases. The germline V gene has CDR1 PRHDT and CDR2 FYEKMQ (reference sequence). This CDR3 comprises 14 residues. Trimming at V came to 5 bases and at J to 8 bases, leaving 11 bases not matched to a gene. The CDR3 loop reads CASSVRGQGGGYTF. CDR3 nucleotide sequence: TGTGCCAGCAGCGTACGGGGTCAGGGGGGGGGCTACACCTTC.

The chain joins TRBV2 to TRBJ2-1; 9 nucleotides agree with TRBD2. Germline V CDR1 and CDR2: SNHLY, FYNNEI. This CDR3 contains 14 residues. The J segment lost 8 bases and the V segment lost 4 bases, leaving 6 bases of the junction unmatched. The CDR3 DNA reads as TGTGCCAGCAGTGTGCGGGAGGGCCGCGATGAGCAGTTCTTC. It is translated as CASSVREGRDEQFF.

This chain connects TRBV18 to TRBJ1-1, with D hard to call. V lost 0 bases and J lost 5, with 7 bases in between. CDR3 length: 13 residues. Germline assignment: CDR1 KGHSH and CDR2 LQKENI. The CDR3 here is CASSPPVFTEAFF. In DNA, the CDR3 is TGTGCCAGCTCACCACCGGTCTTTACTGAAGCTTTCTTT.

The chain couples TRBV28 to TRBJ2-1, with D possibly called TRBD1 or TRBD2 (6 bases each). Germline V gene data show CDR1 as MDHEN and CDR2 as SYDVKM. The CDR3 extends over 17 amino acids. Trimming pared 5 bases from V and 1 base from J, leaving 18 bases between. The CDR3 nucleotides read TGTGCCAGCAGTGCGCCGGAAGGAGGGGGATCCTACAATGAGCAGTTCTTC. Translating it yields CASSAPEGGGSYNEQFF.

The J gene is TRBJ1-1, the V gene TRBV30; no firm D call. This CDR3 is built from 15 residues. Germline V gives CDR1 GTSNPN, CDR2 SVGIG (reference sequence). Between the trimmed V and J ends, which lost 2 bases and 2 bases, there was a span of 15 bases. The CDR3 spells CAWSKYIGSNTEAFF. The CDR3 region has the DNA TGTGCCTGGAGTAAGTACATCGGATCTAACACTGAAGCTTTCTTT. The whole variable domain, remainder taken from reference TRBV30 and TRBJ1-1, is SQTIHQWPATLVQPVGSPLSLECTVEGTSNPNLYWYRQAAGRGLQLLFYSVGIGQISSEVPQNLSASRPQDRQFILSSKKLLLSDSGFYLCAWSKYIGSNTEAFFGQGTRLTVV.

This clone was recorded only once. The chain carries TRBV7-2 and TRBJ2-2; D possibly corresponds to TRBD1 (7 bases). The germline V gene has CDR1 SGHTA and CDR2 FQGNSA. CDR3 length equals 16 residues. Trimming removed 5 bases at V and 4 bases at J, with 17 bases between. The DNA for the CDR3 is TGTGCCAGCAGCCCGCGGGACAGCGAAGGCACCGGGGAGCTGTTTTTT. Translation gives CASSPRDSEGTGELFF.

The chain combines TRBV2 with TRBJ2-7, with 9 bases aligning to TRBD1. The V and J ends lost 2 bases and 2 bases, in that order; junction bases with no gene match: 13. There are 18 residues in the CDR3. Per germline, CDR1 SNHLY and CDR2 FYNNEI. The CDR3 protein is CASSERLLRQGDPYEQYF. CDR3 nucleotides: TGTGCCAGCAGTGAAAGGCTCCTTCGACAGGGGGATCCCTACGAGCAGTACTTC.

The V call is TRBV7-6, the J call TRBJ1-3, with D hard to call. The CDR3 length is 13 residues. With 6 bases removed from V and 1 base from J, the gap between germline ends came to 7 bases. CDR1 SGHVS and CDR2 FNYEAQ come from the germline V gene. CDR3 bases: TGTGCCAGCAGGGGGTGGTCTGGAAACACCATATATTTT. Protein sequence: CASRGWSGNTIYF.

This clone was recorded once. The genes are TRBV30 and TRBJ1-6; 8 bases line up with TRBD1. The V segment lost 2 bases and the J segment 7 bases; nucleotides outside the gene matches: 7. Per the germline V gene, CDR1 is GTSNPN and CDR2 is SVGIG (reference sequence). The CDR3 covers 15 residues. The CDR3, as DNA: TGTGCCTGGAGTCAATTTGACAGGGGAAATTCACCCCTCCACTTT. Amino acid sequence: CAWSQFDRGNSPLHF.

The chain is built from TRBV28 and TRBJ2-1; 8 bases fit TRBD2. This CDR3 contains 16 residues. Unmatched junction bases numbered 15, after V lost 8 bases and J lost 6 bases. Germline V gives CDR1 MDHEN, CDR2 SYDVKM. The CDR3 DNA reads as TGTGCCAGCCTGGGAACGGGAGGGCCTGTAGGCAATGAGCAGTTCTTC. Translation gives CASLGTGGPVGNEQFF.

V gene TRBV18 combines with J gene TRBJ2-5; 13 bases are shared with TRBD2. The length of the CDR3 is 16 residues. Trimming at V came to 5 bases and at J to 0 bases, leaving 3 bases not matched to a gene. Germline lookup yields CDR1 KGHSH and CDR2 LQKENI. CDR3: CASSKLAGGYQETQYF. DNA of the CDR3: TGTGCCAGCTCAAAACTAGCGGGAGGGTACCAAGAGACCCAGTACTTC.

This clone appeared a single time. The rearrangement links TRBV19 to TRBJ1-5; 11 bases agree with TRBD1. Germline V gene sequence: CDR1 LNHDA, CDR2 SQIVND (reference sequence). V lost 6 bases to trimming and J lost 6 bases; unmatched junction nucleotides: 4. The CDR3 length is 14 residues. The CDR3 nucleotides are TGTGCCAGTAGCGGGACAGGGGGAGGTCAGCCCCAGCATTTT. Its translation: CASSGTGGGQPQHF.

The gene calls are TRBV13 and TRBJ2-1, with a tentative D call TRBD1 (5 bases). V lost 5 bases to trimming and J lost 10 bases, with 12 bases between them. Germline CDR1 is PRHDT and CDR2 is FYEKMQ (reference sequence). The CDR3 extends over 12 amino acids. This CDR3 is CASSARWGEQFF. In DNA, the CDR3 is TGTGCCAGCAGCGCGAGGTGGGGCGAGCAGTTCTTC.

The rearrangement uses TRBV19 and TRBJ1-3; no reliable D call. The germline CDR1 and CDR2 sequences are LNHDA and SQIVND (reference sequence). The CDR3 is 16 residues long. The ends were cut back, 3 bases at V and 0 bases at J, with 12 bases in the middle. The CDR3 protein is CASSIGRSYSGNTIYF. Here the CDR3 DNA reads TGTGCCAGTAGTATTGGGAGGAGCTACTCTGGAAACACCATATATTTT.

V is TRBV5-6 and J is TRBJ2-7; 10 bases are a match to TRBD2. In germline, CDR1 is SGHDT, CDR2 YYEEEE. Unmatched junction bases numbered 10, after V lost 4 bases and J lost 0 bases. CDR3 size: 17 residues. The CDR3 region is CASSRGLAAFSSYEQYF. CDR3 sequence (DNA): TGTGCCAGCAGCCGAGGACTAGCGGCTTTTAGCTCCTACGAGCAGTACTTC.

The chain has TRBV30 and TRBJ1-4; D is undetermined. V shed 3 bases and J shed 4 bases, with 9 bases lying between them. CDR3 length: 13 residues. The germline gives CDR1 GTSNPN, CDR2 SVGIG (reference sequence). CDR3 loop: CAWRRQRNEKLFF. In DNA form, the CDR3 reads TGTGCCTGGAGGCGTCAGCGTAATGAAAAACTGTTTTTT. Supplemented by reference TRBV30 and TRBJ1-4, the full variable domain reads SQTIHQWPATLVQPVGSPLSLECTVEGTSNPNLYWYRQAAGRGLQLLFYSVGIGQISSEVPQNLSASRPQDRQFILSSKKLLLSDSGFYLCAWRRQRNEKLFFGSGTQLSVL.

The genes are TRBV21-1 and TRBJ2-2. TRBV21-1 is labeled a pseudogene. The CDR3 extends over 12 amino acids. CDR3 sequence reads: CASINPDGELFF. The CDR3 coding sequence is TGTGCCAGCATCAACCCGGACGGGGAGCTGTTTTTT.

The chain has TRBV19 and TRBJ2-3; 10 bases map to TRBD2. The CDR3 length is 19 residues. V gave up 5 bases and J gave up 5 bases; unmatched junction bases: 19. From germline, CDR1 is LNHDA and CDR2 SQIVND (reference sequence). DNA of the CDR3: TGTGCCAGTAGTTTCGGGACGAGCGGGGGGGCCGGAGGTGTAGATACGCAGTATTTT. Translation gives CASSFGTSGGAGGVDTQYF.

The CDR3 spells CASSSGEWYEKLFF. The CDR3 DNA sequence: TGCGCCAGCAGCTCAGGGGAATGGTATGAAAAACTGTTTTTT. This chain connects TRBV5-1 to TRBJ1-4, with D perhaps TRBD1 (6 bases). The CDR3 loop spans 14 amino acids. Germline CDR1 reads SGHRS; CDR2 reads YFSETQ. V was cut by 3 bases and J by 6 bases, with 12 bases left in between.

The chain employs TRBV2 and TRBJ2-1; 14 bases align to TRBD2. V dropped 1 base and J dropped 12; count of bases not matched to a gene: 11. Per the germline V gene, CDR1 is SNHLY and CDR2 is FYNNEI. The CDR3 loop spans 17 amino acids. DNA of the CDR3: TGTGCCAGCAGTGAAGGGCAGACTAGCGGGAGGGCCCGGGGGCAGTTCTTC. This gives the protein CASSEGQTSGRARGQFF.

This clone showed up just a few times. The V and J genes are TRBV2 and TRBJ1-1; 7 bases agree with TRBD1. The V and J ends lost 6 bases and 4 bases, in that order; junction bases with no gene match: 8. The CDR3 is made up of 14 amino acids. CDR1 is SNHLY, CDR2 FYNNEI, per germline. CDR3 sequence reads: CASRGDSLITEAFF. CDR3 coding DNA: TGTGCCAGCAGGGGGGACAGTTTGATCACTGAAGCTTTCTTT.

The chain uses TRBV30 and TRBJ1-2; TRBD1 agrees at 8 bases. There are 12 residues in the CDR3. V shed 2 bases, J shed 8 bases, and the junction held 4 bases outside the gene matches. Germline CDR1 is GTSNPN and CDR2 is SVGIG (reference sequence). CDR3 nucleotides: TGTGCCTGGAGTAACCAGGGGGCGGGCTACACCTTC. This gives the protein CAWSNQGAGYTF.

The genes are TRBV19 and TRBJ2-3, with D perhaps TRBD1 (5 bases). This CDR3 is 12 amino acids long. V was trimmed by 9 bases and J by 2 bases, leaving 9 bases between them. Per the germline V gene, CDR1 is LNHDA and CDR2 is SQIVND (reference sequence). The CDR3 sequence is CASRQSTDTQYF. The CDR3 DNA is TGTGCCAGCCGACAGTCCACAGATACGCAGTATTTT.